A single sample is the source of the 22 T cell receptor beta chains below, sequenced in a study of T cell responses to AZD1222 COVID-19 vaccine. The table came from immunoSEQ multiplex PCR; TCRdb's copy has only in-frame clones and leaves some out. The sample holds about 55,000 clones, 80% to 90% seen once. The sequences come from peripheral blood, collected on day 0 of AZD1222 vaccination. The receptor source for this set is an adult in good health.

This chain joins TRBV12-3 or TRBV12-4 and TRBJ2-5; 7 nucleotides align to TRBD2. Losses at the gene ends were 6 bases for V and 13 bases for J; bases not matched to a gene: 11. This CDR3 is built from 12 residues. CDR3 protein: CASSPPGGSRYF. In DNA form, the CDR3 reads TGTGCCAGCAGCCCCCCCGGCGGGAGCAGGTACTTC.

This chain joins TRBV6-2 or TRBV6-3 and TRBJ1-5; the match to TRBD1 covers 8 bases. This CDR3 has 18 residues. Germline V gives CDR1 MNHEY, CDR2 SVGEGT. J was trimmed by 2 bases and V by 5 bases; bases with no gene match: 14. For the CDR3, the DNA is TGTGCCAGCAGTCCGCCCGGACAGGGTATTTCTGGCAATCAGCCCCAGCATTTT. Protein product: CASSPPGQGISGNQPQHF.

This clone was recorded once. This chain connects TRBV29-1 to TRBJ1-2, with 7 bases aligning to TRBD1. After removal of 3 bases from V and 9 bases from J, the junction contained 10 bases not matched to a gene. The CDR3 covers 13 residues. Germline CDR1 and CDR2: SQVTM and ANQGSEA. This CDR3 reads CSVEVRGLKSYTF. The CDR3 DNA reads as TGCAGCGTTGAGGTCAGGGGGTTGAAAAGCTACACCTTC.

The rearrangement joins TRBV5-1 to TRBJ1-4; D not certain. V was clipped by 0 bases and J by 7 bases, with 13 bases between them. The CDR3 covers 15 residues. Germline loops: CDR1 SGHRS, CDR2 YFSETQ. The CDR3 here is CASSLEEAGGEKLFF. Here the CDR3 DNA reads TGCGCCAGCAGCTTGGAGGAGGCGGGTGGTGAAAAACTGTTTTTT.

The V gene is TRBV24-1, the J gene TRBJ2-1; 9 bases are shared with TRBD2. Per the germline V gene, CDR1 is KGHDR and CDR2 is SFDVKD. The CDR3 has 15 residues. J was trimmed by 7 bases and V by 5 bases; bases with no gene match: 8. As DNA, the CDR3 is TGTGCCACCAGTGCGGCGGGAGGGCCGGAGAATGAGCAGTTCTTC. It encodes CATSAAGGPENEQFF.

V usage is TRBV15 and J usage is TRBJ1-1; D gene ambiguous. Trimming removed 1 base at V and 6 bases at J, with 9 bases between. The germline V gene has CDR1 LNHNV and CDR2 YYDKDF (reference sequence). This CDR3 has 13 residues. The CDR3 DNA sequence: TGTGCCACCAGCAGAGTGTTCCTGGCTGAAGCTTTCTTT. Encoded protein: CATSRVFLAEAFF. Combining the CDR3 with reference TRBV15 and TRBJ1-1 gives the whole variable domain DAMVIQNPRYQVTQFGKPVTLSCSQTLNHNVMYWYQQKSSQAPKLLFHYYDKDFNNEADTPDNFQSRRPNTSFCFLDIRSPGLGDTAMYLCATSRVFLAEAFFGQGTRLTVV.

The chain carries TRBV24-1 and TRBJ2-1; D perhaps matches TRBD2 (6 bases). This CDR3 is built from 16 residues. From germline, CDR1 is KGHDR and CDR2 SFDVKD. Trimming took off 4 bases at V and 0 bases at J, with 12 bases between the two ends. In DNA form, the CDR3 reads TGTGCCACCAGTGACCGAGGGACTGGCTCCTACAATGAGCAGTTCTTC. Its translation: CATSDRGTGSYNEQFF.

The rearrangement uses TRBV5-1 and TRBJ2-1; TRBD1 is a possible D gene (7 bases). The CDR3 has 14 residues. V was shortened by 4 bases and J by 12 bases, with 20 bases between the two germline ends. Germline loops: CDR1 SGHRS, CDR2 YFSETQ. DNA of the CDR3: TGCGCCAGCAGCGCCAGACAGGGTCCCGGGGGGCAGTTCTTC. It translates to CASSARQGPGGQFF.

This CDR3 is CASSLGQETQYF. The CDR3 DNA follows: TGCGCCAGCAGCTTGGGTCAAGAGACCCAGTACTTC. This chain uses TRBV5-1 with TRBJ2-5; unclear D gene. Germline assignment: CDR1 SGHRS and CDR2 YFSETQ. CDR3 length: 12 residues. The V end lost 0 bases, the J end lost 2 bases, and 2 bases lay between the germline ends.

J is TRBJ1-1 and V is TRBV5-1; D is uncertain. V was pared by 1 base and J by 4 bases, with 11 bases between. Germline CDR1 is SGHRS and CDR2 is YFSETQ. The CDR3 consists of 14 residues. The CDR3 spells CASSLWESSTEAFF. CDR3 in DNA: TGCGCCAGCAGCTTGTGGGAGTCCAGCACTGAAGCTTTCTTT.

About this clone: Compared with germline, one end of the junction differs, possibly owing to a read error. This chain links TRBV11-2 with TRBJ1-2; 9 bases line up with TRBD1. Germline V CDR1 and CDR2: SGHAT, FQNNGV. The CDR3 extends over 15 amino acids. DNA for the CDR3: TGTGCCAGCAGCCTAGACCGTGGGACAGGGTATGGCTACACCTTC. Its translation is CASSLDRGTGYGYTF.

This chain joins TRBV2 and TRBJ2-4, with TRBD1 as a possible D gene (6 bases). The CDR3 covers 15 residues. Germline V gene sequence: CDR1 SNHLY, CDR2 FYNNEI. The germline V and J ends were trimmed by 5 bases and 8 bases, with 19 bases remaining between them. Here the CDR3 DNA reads TGTGCCAGCAGTCCCCATTTAGGGTCAGGGGACATTCAGTACTTC. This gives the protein CASSPHLGSGDIQYF.

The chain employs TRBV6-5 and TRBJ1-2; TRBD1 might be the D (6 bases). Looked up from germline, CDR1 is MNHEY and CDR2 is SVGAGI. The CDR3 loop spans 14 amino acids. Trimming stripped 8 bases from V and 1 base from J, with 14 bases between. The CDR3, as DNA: TGTGCCAGCGGCGGGGGGGACAATAACTATGGCTACACCTTC. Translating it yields CASGGGDNNYGYTF.

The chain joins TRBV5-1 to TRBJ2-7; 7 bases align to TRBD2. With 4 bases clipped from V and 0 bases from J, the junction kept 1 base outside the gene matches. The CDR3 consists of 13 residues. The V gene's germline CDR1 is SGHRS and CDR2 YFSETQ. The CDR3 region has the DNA TGCGCCAGCAGCCCGGGAGGCTCCTACGAGCAGTACTTC. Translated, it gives CASSPGGSYEQYF.

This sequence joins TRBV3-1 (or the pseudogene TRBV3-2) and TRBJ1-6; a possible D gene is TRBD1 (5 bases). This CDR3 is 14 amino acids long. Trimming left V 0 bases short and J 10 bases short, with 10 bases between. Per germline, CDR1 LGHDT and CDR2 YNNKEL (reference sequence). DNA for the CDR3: TGTGCCAGCAGCCAAGATTGGAGGGGATCACCCCTCCACTTT. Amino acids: CASSQDWRGSPLHF.

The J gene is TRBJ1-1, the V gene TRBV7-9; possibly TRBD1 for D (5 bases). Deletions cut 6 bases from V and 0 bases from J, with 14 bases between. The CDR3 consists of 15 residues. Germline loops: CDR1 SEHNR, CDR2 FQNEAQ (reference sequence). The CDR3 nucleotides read TGTGCCAGCAGGGGGGACGGAAGAATGAACACTGAAGCTTTCTTT. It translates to CASRGDGRMNTEAFF.

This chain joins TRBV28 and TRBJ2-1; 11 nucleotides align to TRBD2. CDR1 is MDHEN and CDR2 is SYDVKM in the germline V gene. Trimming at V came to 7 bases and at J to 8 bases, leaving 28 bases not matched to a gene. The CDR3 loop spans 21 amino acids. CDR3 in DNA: TGTGCCAGCACCCTACCGTCGACTAGCGGGACACCTAGGATCAGTGGTGATGAGCAGTTCTTC. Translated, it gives CASTLPSTSGTPRISGDEQFF.

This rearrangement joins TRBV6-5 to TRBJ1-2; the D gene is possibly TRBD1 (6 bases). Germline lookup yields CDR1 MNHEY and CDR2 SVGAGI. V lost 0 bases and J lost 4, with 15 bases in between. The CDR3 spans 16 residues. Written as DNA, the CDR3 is TGTGCCAGCAGTTACTCGATGGCAGGGGAGGGCTATGGCTACACCTTC. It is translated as CASSYSMAGEGYGYTF.

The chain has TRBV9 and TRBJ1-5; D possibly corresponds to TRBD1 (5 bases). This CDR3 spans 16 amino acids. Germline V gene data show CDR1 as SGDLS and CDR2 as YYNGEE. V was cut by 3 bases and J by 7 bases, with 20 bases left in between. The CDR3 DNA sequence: TGTGCCAGCAGCGAGGGCCAGGGTGGAATATACCAGCCCCAGCATTTT. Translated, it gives CASSEGQGGIYQPQHF.

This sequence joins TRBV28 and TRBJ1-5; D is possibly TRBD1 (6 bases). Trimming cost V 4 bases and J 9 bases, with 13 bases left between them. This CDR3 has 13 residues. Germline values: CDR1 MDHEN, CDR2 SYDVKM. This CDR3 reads CASSSGDRGPQHF. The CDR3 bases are TGTGCCAGCAGTTCAGGGGACCGGGGGCCCCAGCATTTT.

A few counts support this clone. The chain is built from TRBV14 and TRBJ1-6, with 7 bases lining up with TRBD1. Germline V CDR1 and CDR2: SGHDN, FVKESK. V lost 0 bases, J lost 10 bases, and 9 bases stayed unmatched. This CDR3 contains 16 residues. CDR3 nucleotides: TGTGCCAGCAGCCAAGAGGACCGGGACAGAAGCTCACCCCTCCACTTT. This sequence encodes CASSQEDRDRSSPLHF.

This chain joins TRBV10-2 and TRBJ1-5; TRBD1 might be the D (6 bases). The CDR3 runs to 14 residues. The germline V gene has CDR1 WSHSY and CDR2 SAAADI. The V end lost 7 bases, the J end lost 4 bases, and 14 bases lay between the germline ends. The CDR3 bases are TGCGCCAGCAAGGGGGGTACGGTAAATCAGCCCCAGCATTTT. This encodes CASKGGTVNQPQHF.